Presented here are 20 T cell receptor beta chains from one specimen sequenced in a study of regulatory T cells in long-lasting Graves disease. Sample time point: persistent/refractory GD, antithyroid drugs over 5 years with positive TRAb. Scientists built the TCR library using RNA that was extracted from PBMCs. Arm-PCR of CDR3 regions with iRepertoire HTBI primers generated TCR beta libraries. Each CDR3 protein is one row after TCRdb ran MiXCR on the multiplex PCR reads. The sample holds about 470,000 distinct CDR3 sequences, about a fifth seen once. This sample comprised peripheral blood mononuclear cells (PBMCs), obtained when the disease was refractory, from a patient treated with antithyroid drugs. The receptors stem from a female donor with Graves disease.

This clonotype showed up just a few times. The chain joins TRBV9 to TRBJ2-1; 8 nucleotides align to TRBD1. The V segment lost 7 bases and the J segment 5 bases; nucleotides outside the gene matches: 2. The CDR3 loop spans 12 amino acids. Per germline, CDR1 SGDLS and CDR2 YYNGEE. CDR3 in amino acids: CASQGANNEQFF. The DNA for the CDR3 is TGTGCCAGCCAGGGGGCAAACAATGAGCAGTTCTTC.

This clonotype was found a few times. The CDR3 protein is CAAAWTGQETQYF. The CDR3 region has the DNA TGTGCCGCGGCGTGGACAGGCCAAGAGACCCAGTACTTC. The chain is built from TRBV15 and TRBJ2-5; 7 bases agree with TRBD1. From germline, CDR1 is LNHNV and CDR2 YYDKDF (reference sequence). Losses at the gene ends were 11 bases for V and 1 base for J; bases not matched to a gene: 7. The CDR3 is 13 residues long.

The chain joins TRBV7-2 to TRBJ1-2; no clear D. Between the trimmed V and J ends, which lost 5 bases and 3 bases, there was a span of 16 bases. The CDR3 sequence is 15 residues long. Germline CDR1 is SGHTA and CDR2 is FQGNSA. CDR3 DNA sequence: TGTGCCAGCAGCCTACTCGGAAGACCGGACTATGGCTACACCTTC. It specifies CASSLLGRPDYGYTF.

This clonotype was picked up many times. The chain carries TRBV5-1 and TRBJ1-2; tentative D call: TRBD1 (5 bases). The V and J ends lost 2 bases and 4 bases respectively, with 9 bases between them. CDR3 length: 13 residues. Germline V gives CDR1 SGHRS, CDR2 YFSETQ. CDR3 sequence: CASSFEGSYGYTF. In nucleotides, the CDR3 is TGCGCCAGCAGCTTTGAGGGGAGCTATGGCTACACCTTC. Full variable domain (outside the CDR3, taken from reference TRBV5-1 and TRBJ1-2): KAGVTQTPRYLIKTRGQQVTLSCSPISGHRSVSWYQQTPGQGLQFLFEYFSETQRNKGNFPGRFSGRQFSNSRSEMNVSTLELGDSALYLCASSFEGSYGYTFGSGTRLTVV.

This clonotype was detected many times. The V gene is TRBV18, the J gene TRBJ1-4, with D hard to call. The CDR3 is 16 residues long. The germline V gene encodes CDR1 KGHSH and CDR2 LQKENI. V lost 2 bases, J lost 8 bases, and 18 bases lay in between. CDR3 DNA sequence: TGTGCCAGCTCACCATCGAGACTCATCTCGGGAGAAAAACTGTTTTTT. As protein: CASSPSRLISGEKLFF. The full variable domain, its missing parts supplied by reference TRBV18 and TRBJ1-4, is NAGVMQNPRHLVRRRGQEARLRCSPMKGHSHVYWYRQLPEEGLKFMVYLQKENIIDESGMPKERFSAEFPKEGPSILRIQQVVRGDSAAYFCASSPSRLISGEKLFFGSGTQLSVL.

This rearrangement joins TRBV9 to TRBJ2-3; a possible D gene is TRBD2 (6 bases). The CDR3 contains 19 residues. Germline assignment: CDR1 SGDLS and CDR2 YYNGEE. V lost 4 bases, J lost 6 bases, and 30 bases lay in between. CDR3 sequence (DNA): TGTGCCAGCAGCCCATCTCAACTAGCATTTCCCTCGTTGGGGGATACGCAGTATTTT. Translated: CASSPSQLAFPSLGDTQYF.

The table lists this clonotype with a few counts. The chain carries TRBV11-2 and TRBJ2-7, with D hard to call. Germline loops: CDR1 SGHAT, CDR2 FQNNGV. Trimming took off 5 bases at V and 2 bases at J, with 10 bases between the two ends. The CDR3 consists of 13 residues. CDR3 coding DNA: TGTGCCAGCAGCCGAGACTGGGCCTACGAGCAGTACTTC. This translates into CASSRDWAYEQYF.

This clonotype has at least ten counts. This sequence joins TRBV29-1 and TRBJ1-2; the match to TRBD1 covers 10 bases. This CDR3 is built from 12 residues. The germline V gene encodes CDR1 SQVTM and CDR2 ANQGSEA. With V trimmed by 7 bases and J by 7 bases, 6 bases remained unmatched. The CDR3 nucleotides read TGCAGCGATAGACAGGGGGCGAGTGGCTACACCTTC. Amino acid sequence: CSDRQGASGYTF.

The V gene is TRBV20-1, the J gene TRBJ1-5, with 7 bases aligning to TRBD1. Trimming took 2 bases from V and 4 from J; bases not matched to a gene: 5. Germline values: CDR1 DFQATT, CDR2 SNEGSKA (reference sequence). This CDR3 spans 14 amino acids. CDR3 nucleotides: TGCAGTGCTAGACCTCCAGGGGGGAATCAGCCCCAGCATTTT. Residues: CSARPPGGNQPQHF.

This clonotype has a count of ten or more. This chain connects TRBV7-2 to TRBJ1-2; D gene unclear. Deletions cut 1 base from V and 7 bases from J, with 22 bases between. Germline-derived CDR1 and CDR2 are SGHTA and FQGNSA. CDR3 size: 17 residues. The CDR3 loop reads CASSLDGWSDLSGGYTF. CDR3 in DNA: TGTGCCAGCAGCTTAGACGGGTGGTCAGACCTATCGGGTGGCTACACCTTC.

This clonotype occurred many times. The rearrangement uses TRBV4-2 and TRBJ1-6; D call uncertain. Germline V lookup: CDR1 LGHNA, CDR2 YNFKEQ. The germline V and J ends were trimmed by 6 bases and 6 bases, with 12 bases remaining between them. The CDR3 is made up of 14 amino acids. The CDR3 here is CASSWAGVNSPLHF. CDR3 DNA: TGTGCCAGCAGTTGGGCAGGTGTTAATTCACCCCTCCACTTT.

This clonotype was detected many times. The genes are TRBV2 and TRBJ2-7, with D maybe TRBD1 (5 bases). The CDR3 consists of 14 residues. CDR1 is SNHLY, CDR2 FYNNEI, per germline. Between the trimmed V and J ends, which lost 6 bases and 0 bases, there was a span of 12 bases. CDR3 in amino acids: CASRKAGNSYEQYF. The CDR3, as DNA: TGTGCCAGCAGGAAGGCAGGGAACTCCTACGAGCAGTACTTC.

This chain links TRBV12-3 or TRBV12-4 with TRBJ2-3, with D possibly TRBD2 on 6 matching bases. CDR3 length: 14 residues. With 6 bases removed from V and 0 bases from J, the gap between germline ends came to 10 bases. The CDR3 bases are TGTGCCAGCAGCTTGGACTATAGCACAGATACGCAGTATTTT. As protein: CASSLDYSTDTQYF.

This clonotype was seen more than once but under ten times. The CDR3 DNA reads as TGTGCCAGCACCCTCGGGGGCGCGGTAGCGGGAGTCGGAGAGCAGTACTTC. Amino acids: CASTLGGAVAGVGEQYF. The chain joins TRBV6-1 to TRBJ2-7; 9 nucleotides line up with TRBD2. V shed 7 bases, J shed 7 bases, and the junction held 20 bases outside the gene matches. CDR1 is MNHNS, CDR2 SASEGT, per germline. The CDR3 sequence is 17 residues long.

In its sample, this clonotype was seen a few times. The chain couples TRBV19 to TRBJ2-5, with D tentatively TRBD2 (6 bases). Trimming removed 1 base at V and 1 base at J, with 7 bases between. Germline lookup yields CDR1 LNHDA and CDR2 SQIVND (reference sequence). This CDR3 is built from 14 residues. CDR3 protein: CASSIGDFQETQYF. In nucleotides, the CDR3 is TGTGCCAGTAGTATAGGGGACTTCCAAGAGACCCAGTACTTC.

Points on this clonotype: One junction end disagrees with the germline gene, perhaps due to a read error. The chain combines TRBV6-2 or TRBV6-3 with TRBJ1-4, with TRBD1 matching 8 bases. Germline V gene lookup returns CDR1 MNHEY and CDR2 SVGEGT. This CDR3 contains 15 residues. DNA of the CDR3: TGTGGCAGCAGTGTAGCAGGGGGCACTAATGAAAAACTGTTTTTT. Amino acid sequence: CGSSVAGGTNEKLFF.

There are a few counts of this clonotype. The chain combines TRBV2 with TRBJ2-1; 9 bases line up with TRBD1. This CDR3 is 15 amino acids long. CDR1 SNHLY and CDR2 FYNNEI come from the germline V gene. The CDR3 reads CASPPDRGRYNEQFF. CDR3 bases: TGTGCTTCTCCTCCGGACAGGGGTCGATACAATGAGCAGTTCTTC.

A remark on this clonotype: A much larger clone is a single base away; this may be a read error. The V and J genes are TRBV12-3 or TRBV12-4 and TRBJ1-1; D perhaps matches TRBD1 (5 bases). V gave up 6 bases and J gave up 1 base, with 12 bases separating them. The CDR3 contains 14 residues. CDR3 protein: CASRDMDANTEAFF. The DNA for the CDR3 is TGTGCCAGCAGGGACATGGACGCGAACACTGAAGCTTTCTTT.

V usage is TRBV6-1 and J usage is TRBJ2-7; 9 bases align to TRBD2. This CDR3 contains 15 residues. Germline loops: CDR1 MNHNS, CDR2 SASEGT. V lost 7 bases, J lost 3 bases, and 10 bases stayed unmatched. The CDR3: CASTTLAGMGYEQYF. Here the CDR3 DNA reads TGTGCCAGCACTACTCTAGCGGGAATGGGCTACGAGCAGTACTTC.

In its sample, this clonotype was seen many times. This sequence joins TRBV6-1 and TRBJ1-6; D might be TRBD1 (5 bases). The germline CDR1 and CDR2 sequences are MNHNS and SASEGT. V gave up 6 bases and J gave up 10 bases, with 16 bases separating them. The CDR3 length is 14 residues. CDR3 nucleotides: TGTGCCAGCAGACAGGACGGGAGGATATCACCCCTCCACTTT. Protein product: CASRQDGRISPLHF.